Listed below are T cell receptor beta chains from one sample, sequenced in a study of molecular identifiers for immune sequencing clone quantification. TCRdb itself ran the PCR reads through MiXCR, one entry per CDR3 protein. The repertoire has about 510,000 distinct CDR3 sequences, roughly 26% of them found once; the top ten carry around 0.76%. The specimen was naive CD8+ T cells from blood, with Jurkat cell RNA spiked in. Every receptor here comes from a human donor in good health. Some libraries in this study had Jurkat cell RNA spiked in. Both conserved end residues are part of each CDR3. A D gene is named only where the DNA matches it firmly. A clone size is listed for some rows: how often the clone was seen (once, few, many), or a class if it is expanded.

>TRBV2|TRBJ1-4|few|TRBD1
CASSEGQTREKLFF
TGTGCCAGCAGTGAGGGACAGACACGTGAAAAACTGTTTTTT
>TRBV6-5|TRBJ2-3|-|TRBD1
CASSYGTGGDTDTQYF
TGTGCCAGCAGTTACGGGACAGGAGGGGACACAGATACGCAGTATTTT
>TRBV12-3/TRBV12-4|TRBJ1-5|few|-
CASSPEWAGNSNQPQHF
TGTGCCAGCAGCCCCGAGTGGGCCGGGAATAGCAATCAGCCCCAGCATTTT
>TRBV12-3/TRBV12-4|TRBJ1-2|few|-
CASSSWQGIHGYTF
TGTGCCAGCAGTTCTTGGCAGGGAATCCATGGCTACACCTTC
>TRBV12-3/TRBV12-4|TRBJ2-7|-|TRBD1
CASSPKETGAPNEQYF
TGTGCCAGCAGCCCAAAAGAGACAGGGGCCCCCAACGAGCAGTACTTC
>TRBV5-6|TRBJ2-7|many|TRBD2
CASSQTSSAYEQYF
TGTGCCAGCAGCCAGACTAGCTCTGCTTACGAGCAGTACTTC
>TRBV5-5|TRBJ1-4|few|-
CASSLAVLATNEKLFF
TGTGCCAGCAGCTTGGCGGTCCTGGCAACTAATGAAAAACTGTTTTTT
>TRBV6-1|TRBJ1-2|-|-
CASRTPYGYTF
TGTGCCAGCAGAACCCCCTATGGCTACACCTTC
>TRBV7-2|TRBJ1-1|few|-
CASSFQTVEAFF
TGTGCCAGCAGCTTTCAGACAGTAGAAGCTTTCTTT
>TRBV6-2/TRBV6-3|TRBJ2-7|few|-
CASSRFYEQYF
TGTGCCAGCAGTCGCTTCTACGAGCAGTACTTC
>TRBV5-3|TRBJ2-3|-|TRBD1
CASSSVPGTGSLDTQYF
TGTGCCAGCAGCTCGGTACCCGGGACAGGGTCGCTGGATACGCAGTATTTT
>TRBV4-3|TRBJ1-1|many|TRBD1
CASSQDNDRASAEAFF
TGCGCCAGCAGCCAAGATAACGACAGGGCGAGCGCTGAAGCTTTCTTT
>TRBV12-3/TRBV12-4|TRBJ2-3|few|TRBD2
CASSSWTSGLVDTQYF
TGTGCCAGCAGTTCATGGACTAGCGGGCTCGTAGATACGCAGTATTTT
>TRBV12-3/TRBV12-4|TRBJ2-1|few|-
CASSHRGSSAVNEQFF
TGTGCCAGCTCCCACCGAGGGTCCTCCGCCGTCAATGAGCAGTTCTTC
>TRBV7-9|TRBJ2-3|-|TRBD2
CASSSSGRNTDTQYF
TGTGCCAGCAGCTCCAGCGGGAGAAACACAGATACGCAGTATTTT
>TRBV2|TRBJ2-7|-|-
CASREIAGQNNAYEQYF
TGTGCCAGCAGGGAGATTGCGGGACAGAACAACGCCTACGAGCAGTACTTC
>TRBV3-1|TRBJ1-4|-|-
CASSQVGGLNEKLFF
TGTGCCAGCAGCCAAGTGGGCGGACTCAATGAAAAACTGTTTTTT
>TRBV7-2|TRBJ2-1|few|TRBD1
CASSSLTGAYYNEQFF
TGTGCCAGCAGCTCACTCACAGGGGCCTACTACAATGAGCAGTTCTTC
>TRBV25-1|TRBJ1-1|-|-
CASSEGRYTEAFF
TGTGCCAGCAGCGAGGGACGGTACACTGAAGCTTTCTTT
>TRBV9|TRBJ2-2|many|-
CASNPEPGSFGELFF
TGTGCCAGTAACCCCGAACCAGGAAGTTTCGGGGAGCTGTTTTTT
>TRBV20-1|TRBJ1-5|many|TRBD1
CSANQGANSYSNQPQHF
TGCAGTGCTAACCAGGGGGCGAACTCCTACTCCAATCAGCCCCAGCATTTT
>TRBV21-1|TRBJ2-3|few|-
CASSKVDHSSASTDTQYF
TGTGCCAGCAGCAAAGTAGACCATAGCAGTGCTAGCACAGATACGCAGTATTTT
>TRBV7-9|TRBJ1-4|many|TRBD1
CASSLADRGGGEKLFF
TGTGCCAGCAGCTTAGCAGACAGAGGGGGCGGCGAAAAACTGTTTTTT
>TRBV7-9|TRBJ2-7|few|-
CASSLGLGGEGQYF
TGTGCCAGCAGCTTAGGATTGGGGGGAGAGGGGCAGTACTTC
>TRBV4-1|TRBJ2-1|-|-
CASSQVGYEQFF
TGCGCCAGCAGCCAAGTAGGCTATGAGCAGTTCTTC
>TRBV20-1|TRBJ2-7|-|TRBD2
CSARRGLAGDYEQYF
TGCAGTGCTAGGAGGGGACTAGCGGGAGACTACGAGCAGTACTTC
>TRBV27|TRBJ2-3|-|-
CASTPLGGTDTQYF
TGTGCCAGCACCCCCCTCGGAGGCACAGATACGCAGTATTTT
>TRBV7-9|TRBJ2-3|many|-
CASSLARITDTQYF
TGTGCCAGCAGCTTAGCTAGGATCACAGATACGCAGTATTTT
>TRBV10-3|TRBJ2-1|-|TRBD1
CALRPDRGSYNEQFF
TGTGCCCTCCGGCCGGACAGGGGTTCCTACAATGAGCAGTTCTTC
>TRBV27|TRBJ2-7|few|-
CASTLRAGGAVYEQYF
TGTGCCAGCACCTTACGGGCAGGCGGGGCCGTCTACGAGCAGTACTTC
>TRBV5-1|TRBJ2-1|-|TRBD1
CASSFFQGANEQFF
TGCGCCAGCAGCTTTTTCCAGGGGGCGAATGAGCAGTTCTTC
>TRBV7-9|TRBJ2-2|-|-
CASSSQDHANTGELFF
TGTGCCAGCAGCTCACAGGACCACGCGAACACCGGGGAGCTGTTTTTT
>TRBV7-9|TRBJ1-1|once|-
CASSLENAEAFF
TGTGCCAGCAGCCTCGAGAACGCTGAAGCTTTCTTT
>TRBV27|TRBJ2-1|many|-
CASSLLAGSSGEQFF
TGTGCCAGCAGTTTACTTGCGGGGTCATCGGGTGAGCAGTTCTTC
>TRBV7-6|TRBJ2-7|-|TRBD2
CASSLFPGGGYEQYF
TGTGCCAGCAGCTTGTTTCCTGGGGGGGGGTACGAGCAGTACTTC
>TRBV30|TRBJ2-7|few|-
CAWSVPGSAYEQYF
TGTGCCTGGAGTGTACCCGGGTCTGCATACGAGCAGTACTTC
>TRBV7-9|TRBJ2-7|-|TRBD1
CASSKAPGTGVPYEQYF
TGTGCCAGCAGCAAAGCGCCCGGGACAGGGGTTCCCTACGAGCAGTACTTC
>TRBV7-6|TRBJ2-3|-|-
CASGPMPGMDPQYF
TGTGCCAGCGGCCCAATGCCTGGTATGGATCCGCAGTATTTT
>TRBV20-1|TRBJ2-4|many|-
CSARDPPGAKNIQYF
TGCAGTGCTAGAGATCCCCCGGGGGCCAAAAACATTCAGTACTTC
>TRBV7-6|TRBJ2-3|many|-
CASSLAAVTSTDTQYF
TGTGCCAGCAGCTTAGCGGCAGTGACTAGCACAGATACGCAGTATTTT
>TRBV7-9|TRBJ2-7|few|TRBD1
CASSYQGGRPYEQYF
TGTGCCAGCAGCTACCAAGGGGGCAGACCCTACGAGCAGTACTTC
>TRBV27|TRBJ2-7|-|TRBD2
CASSYQREGSYEQYF
TGTGCCAGCAGTTACCAGCGGGAGGGCTCCTACGAGCAGTACTTC
>TRBV7-9|TRBJ1-1|many|-
CASALVGGYTEAFF
TGTGCCAGCGCACTAGTAGGGGGTTACACTGAAGCTTTCTTT
>TRBV12-3/TRBV12-4|TRBJ1-1|few|TRBD1
CASSLDRGRDFF
TGTGCCAGCAGTCTGGACAGGGGGCGAGATTTCTTT
>TRBV5-4|TRBJ2-1|few|TRBD2
CASSSRENSYNEQFF
TGTGCCAGCAGCTCGCGGGAGAACTCCTACAATGAGCAGTTCTTC
>TRBV10-3|TRBJ1-3|-|-
CAISEEQLSGNTIYF
TGTGCCATCAGTGAAGAACAGCTCTCTGGAAACACCATATATTTT
>TRBV24-1|TRBJ2-2|-|-
CATSGTYNTGELVF
TGTGCCACCAGTGGGACCTACAACACCGGGGAGCTGGTTTTT
>TRBV7-6|TRBJ2-3|many|-
CASSLGGRADTQYF
TGTGCCAGCAGCTTAGGGGGAAGGGCGGATACGCAGTATTTT
>TRBV12-3/TRBV12-4|TRBJ2-7|few|-
CASSFTGALYEQYF
TGTGCCAGCAGTTTCACTGGGGCCCTCTACGAGCAGTACTTC
>TRBV5-6|TRBJ2-3|few|-
CASRTGTTADTQYF
TGTGCCAGCAGAACGGGGACGACGGCAGATACGCAGTATTTT
>TRBV21-1|TRBJ1-4|many|-
CASSREGEKLFF
TGTGCCAGCAGTAGGGAGGGTGAAAAACTGTTTTTT
>TRBV7-9|TRBJ2-4|many|-
CASSLVVNENIQYF
TGTGCCAGCAGCTTAGTAGTAAACGAAAACATTCAGTACTTC
>TRBV10-3|TRBJ2-7|-|-
CAISPSDGGPPEQYF
TGTGCCATCAGCCCGAGTGACGGGGGGCCGCCGGAGCAGTACTTC
>TRBV13|TRBJ2-7|few|TRBD2
CASSVTSGSSYEQYF
TGTGCCAGCAGCGTGACTAGCGGGAGTAGCTACGAGCAGTACTTC
>TRBV30|TRBJ1-1|-|-
CAWSGMNTEAFF
TGTGCCTGGAGTGGGATGAACACTGAAGCTTTCTTT
>TRBV28|TRBJ2-3|many|TRBD2
CASSQATSGATDTQYF
TGTGCCAGCAGTCAAGCGACTAGCGGAGCCACAGATACGCAGTATTTT
>TRBV2|TRBJ2-3|-|TRBD2
CASSEGRGWGTDTQYF
TGTGCCAGCAGTGAGGGGCGGGGGTGGGGGACAGATACGCAGTATTTT
>TRBV30|TRBJ1-3|many|-
CAWSVGGSGNTIYF
TGTGCCTGGAGTGTAGGAGGGTCTGGAAACACCATATATTTT
>TRBV29-1|TRBJ1-2|few|-
CSVETGLYGYTF
TGCAGCGTTGAGACGGGGTTGTACGGCTACACCTTC